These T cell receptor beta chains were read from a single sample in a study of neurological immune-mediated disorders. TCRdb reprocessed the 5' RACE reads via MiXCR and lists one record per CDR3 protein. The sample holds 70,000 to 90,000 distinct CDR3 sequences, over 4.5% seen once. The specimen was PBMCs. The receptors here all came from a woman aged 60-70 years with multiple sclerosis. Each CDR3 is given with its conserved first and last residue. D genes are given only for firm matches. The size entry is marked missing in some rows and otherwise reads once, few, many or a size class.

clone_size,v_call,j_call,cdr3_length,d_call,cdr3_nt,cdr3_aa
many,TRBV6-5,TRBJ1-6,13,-,TGTGCCAGCAGTTTCCAAGATCTCTCACCCCTCCACTTT,CASSFQDLSPLHF
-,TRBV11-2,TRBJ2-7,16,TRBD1,TGTGCCAGCAGCTTCCATGACAGGGGGTACGTTTACGAGCAGTACTTC,CASSFHDRGYVYEQYF
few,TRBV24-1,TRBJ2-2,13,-,TGTGCCACCAGTGACCCTGCCACCGGGGAGCTGTTTTTT,CATSDPATGELFF
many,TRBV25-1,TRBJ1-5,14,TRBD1,TGTGCCAGCAGTCTGACAGGGTCCAATCAGCCCCAGCATTTT,CASSLTGSNQPQHF
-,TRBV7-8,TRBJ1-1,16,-,TGTGCCAGCATCGGAGGGGGAGGGATTATGAACACTGAAGCTTTCTTT,CASIGGGGIMNTEAFF
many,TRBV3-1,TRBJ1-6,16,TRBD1,TGTGCCAGCAGCCAAGGCCCGACAGGGGGCAATTCACCCCTCCACTTT,CASSQGPTGGNSPLHF
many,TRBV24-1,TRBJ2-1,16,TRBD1,TGTGCCACCAGTGAGCTCGGGACAGGGGGCAGGAATGAGCAGTTCTTC,CATSELGTGGRNEQFF
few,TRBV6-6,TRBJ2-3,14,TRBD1,TGTGCCAGCAGTCGGGACAGGGATGCAGATACGCAGTATTTT,CASSRDRDADTQYF
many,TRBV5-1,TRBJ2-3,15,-,TGCGCCAGCAGCTTAGATTCCCAGAGCACAGATACGCAGTATTTT,CASSLDSQSTDTQYF
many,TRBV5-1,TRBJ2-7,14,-,TGCGCCAGCAGCGTGATAGGGTCCCAGAACGAGCAGTACTTC,CASSVIGSQNEQYF
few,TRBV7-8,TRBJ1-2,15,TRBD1,TGTGCCAGCAGTCAAACCTCCGGGACAGGGGGCGGCTACACCTTC,CASSQTSGTGGGYTF
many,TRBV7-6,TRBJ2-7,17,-,TGTGCCAGCAGCTTAAACCCCCCTCAGGGCGACTACGGCGAGCAGTACTTC,CASSLNPPQGDYGEQYF
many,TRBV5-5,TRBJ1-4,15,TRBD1,TGTGCCAGCAGCCAGAGTCGGACAGGGACTCAAAAACTGTTTTTT,CASSQSRTGTQKLFF
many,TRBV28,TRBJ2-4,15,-,TGTGCCAGCAACCCGGCGGGACAACCCAGGGGCATTCAGTACTTC,CASNPAGQPRGIQYF
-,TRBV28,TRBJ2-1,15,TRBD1,TGTGCCAGCAGTTCCCGGGACAGGGTTAACAATGAGCAGTTCTTC,CASSSRDRVNNEQFF
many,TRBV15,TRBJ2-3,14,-,TGTGCCACCAGCAGAGGGGAATTACGAGATACGCAGTATTTT,CATSRGELRDTQYF
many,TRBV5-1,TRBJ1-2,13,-,TGCGCCAGCAGCTTGAACTCGTTCTATGGCTACACCTTC,CASSLNSFYGYTF
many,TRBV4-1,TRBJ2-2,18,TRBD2,TGCGCCAGCAGCCTCCACCTGACTAGCGGGGGAAGGACCGGGGAGCTGTTTTTT,CASSLHLTSGGRTGELFF
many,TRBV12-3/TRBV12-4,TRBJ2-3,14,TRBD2,TGTGCCAGCAGCCCCCCGGGGGGAACAGATACGCAGTATTTT,CASSPPGGTDTQYF
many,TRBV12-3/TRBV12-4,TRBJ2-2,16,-,TGTGCCAGCAAGGAAGGACACAATACGAACACCGGGGAGCTGTTTTTT,CASKEGHNTNTGELFF
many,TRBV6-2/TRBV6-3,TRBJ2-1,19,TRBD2,TGTGCCAGCAGTTCCCCTAACACCTCAGCGGGGGGTTCCTACAATGAGCAGTTCTTC,CASSSPNTSAGGSYNEQFF
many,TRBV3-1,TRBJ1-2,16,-,TGTGCCAGCAGCCAAGTGGTAGGAAGGTTGAACCTCGGCTACACCTTC,CASSQVVGRLNLGYTF
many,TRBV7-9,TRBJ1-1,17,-,TGTGCCAGCAGCTTTACAGGACGAGGCAACCAGAACACTGAAGCTTTCTTT,CASSFTGRGNQNTEAFF
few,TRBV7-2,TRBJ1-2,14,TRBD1,TGTGCCAGCAGCTCCGTACAGGGGGCTTTGGGCTACACCTTC,CASSSVQGALGYTF
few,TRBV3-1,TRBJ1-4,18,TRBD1,TGTGCCAGCAGCCCGAGGGAGACAGGGGCCCCGGTTAATGAAAAACTGTTTTTT,CASSPRETGAPVNEKLFF
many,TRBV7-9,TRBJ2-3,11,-,TGTGCCAGCCCTAGCCCCCGGGCGCAGTATTTT,CASPSPRAQYF
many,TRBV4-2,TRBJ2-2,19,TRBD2,TGTGCCAGCAGCCAAGCCGCTAGGGCGGGGGGGCTGGACACCGGGGAGCTGTTTTTT,CASSQAARAGGLDTGELFF
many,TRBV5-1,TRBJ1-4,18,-,TGCGCCAGCAGCTTGTCGGTTGCTGGGGGAACAACTAATGAAAAACTGTTTTTT,CASSLSVAGGTTNEKLFF
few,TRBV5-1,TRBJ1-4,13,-,TGCGCCAGCAGTGGGGTTCCTAATGAAAAACTGTTTTTT,CASSGVPNEKLFF
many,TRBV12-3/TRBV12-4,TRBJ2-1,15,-,TGTGCCAGCAGTTTGGCAATATCAAGATACAATGAGCAGTTCTTC,CASSLAISRYNEQFF
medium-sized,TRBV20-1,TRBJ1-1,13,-,TGCAGTGCTACCCGGACAGCTACGACTGAAGCTTTCTTT,CSATRTATTEAFF
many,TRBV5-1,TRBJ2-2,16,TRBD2,TGCGCCAGCAGCTTGATAGCGGGGGGGCGAACCGGGGAGCTGTTTTTT,CASSLIAGGRTGELFF
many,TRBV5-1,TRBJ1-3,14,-,TGCGCCAGCAGCATCTCAGGGGACACGAACACCATATATTTT,CASSISGDTNTIYF
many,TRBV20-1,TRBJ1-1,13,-,TGCAGTGCCGCCGGGGGCGTAGGCACTGAAGCTTTCTTT,CSAAGGVGTEAFF
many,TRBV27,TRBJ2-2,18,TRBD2,TGTGCCAGCACCACGACTAGCGGGGGCCACCCGAACACCGGGGAGCTGTTTTTT,CASTTTSGGHPNTGELFF
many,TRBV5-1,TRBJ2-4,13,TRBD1,TGCGCCAGCAGGGAAACAGGGGTGAACATTCAGTACTTC,CASRETGVNIQYF
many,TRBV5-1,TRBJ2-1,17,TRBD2,TGCGCCAGCAGCTTGGGGGCGGCGGGGGGCCGATACAATGAGCAGTTCTTC,CASSLGAAGGRYNEQFF
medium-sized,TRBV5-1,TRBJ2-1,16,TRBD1,TGCGCCAGCAGCTTGGGTCCCAGACAGGGCTACAATGAGCAGTTCTTC,CASSLGPRQGYNEQFF
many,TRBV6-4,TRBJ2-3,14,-,TGTGCCAGCAGTGATGGGGGTGGGACAGATACGCAGTATTTT,CASSDGGGTDTQYF
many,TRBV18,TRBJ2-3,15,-,TGTGCCAGCTCACCAATGTCTAGTAGCACAGATACGCAGTATTTT,CASSPMSSSTDTQYF
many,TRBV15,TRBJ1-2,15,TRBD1,TGTGCCACCAGCAGAGAATGGGGACAGGGAAATGGCTACACCTTC,CATSREWGQGNGYTF
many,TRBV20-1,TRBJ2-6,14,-,TGCAGTGCTAGAGAACCCTCTGGGGCCAACGTCCTGACTTTC,CSAREPSGANVLTF
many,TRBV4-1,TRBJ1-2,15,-,TGCGCCAGCAGCCAAGTGGCGGGGCGCAGGGGCGTCGACACCTTC,CASSQVAGRRGVDTF
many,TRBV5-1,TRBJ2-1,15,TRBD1,TGCGCCAGCAACCCAGGGACAGAGGGGCGCAATGAGCAGTTCTTC,CASNPGTEGRNEQFF
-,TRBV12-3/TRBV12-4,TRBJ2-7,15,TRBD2,TGTGCCAGCACCCCGGGGGGTGGAGGGTACTACGAGCAGTACTTC,CASTPGGGGYYEQYF
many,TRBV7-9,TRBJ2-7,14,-,TGTGCCAGCAGCTTGACGACCGGGGTAAACGAGCAGTACTTC,CASSLTTGVNEQYF
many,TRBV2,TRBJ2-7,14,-,TGTGCCAGCAAGAGATCCGGGACAAACTACGAGCAGTACTTC,CASKRSGTNYEQYF
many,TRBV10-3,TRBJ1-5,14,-,TGTGCCACCGGGACTTTTACGGGCAATCAGCCCCAGCATTTT,CATGTFTGNQPQHF
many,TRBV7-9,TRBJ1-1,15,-,TGTGCCAGCAGCTCGCGCTCGGGGGTGAACACTGAAGCTTTCTTT,CASSSRSGVNTEAFF
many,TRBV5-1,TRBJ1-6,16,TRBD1,TGCGCCAGCAGCTTCACTAGGGGGCAGAGTAATTCACCCCTCCACTTT,CASSFTRGQSNSPLHF
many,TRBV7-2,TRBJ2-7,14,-,TGTGCCAGCAGCTTAGTGGGGGGTATCTACGAGCAGTACTTC,CASSLVGGIYEQYF
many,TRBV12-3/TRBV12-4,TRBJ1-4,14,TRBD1,TGTGCCAGCAGCCGGGGACAGCAAAATGAAAAACTGTTTTTT,CASSRGQQNEKLFF
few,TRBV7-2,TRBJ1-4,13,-,TGTGCCAGCAGCTTGAGGTCGCTCGAAAAACTGTTTTTT,CASSLRSLEKLFF
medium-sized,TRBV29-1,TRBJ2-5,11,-,TGCAGCGTTGAAAAGTTGGAGACCCAGTACTTC,CSVEKLETQYF
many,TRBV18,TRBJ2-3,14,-,TGTGCCAGCTCACCACCGGCCAGGCCAGATACGCAGTATTTT,CASSPPARPDTQYF
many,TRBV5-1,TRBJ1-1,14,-,TGCGCCAGCAGCCAGATGACAGCGAACACTGAAGCTTTCTTT,CASSQMTANTEAFF
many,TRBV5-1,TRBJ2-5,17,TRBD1,TGCGCCAGCAGCTTGTTACAGGGGGCCGCTGTAGGAGAGACCCAGTACTTC,CASSLLQGAAVGETQYF